Included here is one T cell receptor (beta chain) sequence, with context. It lacks a known antigen. Per-nucleotide qualities are absent, and no much larger clonotype sits a single base away. The data are from a study of T cell repertoires in cytomegalovirus infection (dated by TCRdb to about 2019). A note on the overall study: Donor HLA type was relevant to the analysis, as public TCR beta signatures indicated carriage of CMV infection together with the matching HLA type. Results the study describes overall, beyond this receptor: The ex vivo response was dominated by HLA-C-restricted CMV-specific TCR beta clonotypes, which also provided the single most frequent clonotype in two of eight donors. Carriers of CMV infection plus the relevant HLA type were discriminated by the cumulative frequency of public TCR beta family members in the study cohort and in an independent roughly 400-donor cohort.

The CDR3 numbers 15 residues from cysteine through phenylalanine. The retained sequence is limited to the CDR3, 45 bases, with the frame set at the first base. Taken from the germline V gene, the CDR1 and CDR2 loops are MDHEN and SYDVKM. V is cut by 2 bases and J by 0 bases, and the space between the germline ends is 10 bases. The sequencing machine was an Illumina HiSeq 1500. TCRdb handled the public reads itself, with Q25 trimming in fastp and clone calling in MiXCR, and kept productive beta chains. A single entry per CDR3 protein holds the most common genes and DNA from its merged rows. The sample table holds some 70,000 distinct CDR3 sequences, of which approximately 22% were seen once. Around three quarters of the sample rests with the top ten.

The sequenced material came from PBMCs, sequenced either directly or after in vitro stimulation (not recorded which). Recombination linked TRBV28 to TRBJ1-2; the D gene is not confidently resolved. This TCR came from a human donor in good health (CMV status not recorded). Some clones in this sample may be carry-over from other donors' samples. The CDR3: CASSLTSAANYGYTF. The nucleotide sequence reads TGTGCCAGCAGTTTAACATCCGCAGCTAACTATGGCTACACCTTC.